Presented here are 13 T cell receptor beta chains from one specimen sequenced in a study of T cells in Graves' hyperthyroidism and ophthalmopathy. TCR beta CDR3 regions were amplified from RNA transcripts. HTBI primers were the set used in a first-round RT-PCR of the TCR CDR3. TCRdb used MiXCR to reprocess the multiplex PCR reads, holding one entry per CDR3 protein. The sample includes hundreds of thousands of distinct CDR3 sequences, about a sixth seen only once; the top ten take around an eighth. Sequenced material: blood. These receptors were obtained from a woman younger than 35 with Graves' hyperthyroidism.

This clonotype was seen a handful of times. The DNA for the CDR3 is TGCGCCAGCAGCCAAGATTTGGGGTACAGGGGGGCCGGAAACACCATATATTTT. Its protein is CASSQDLGYRGAGNTIYF. The rearrangement uses TRBV4-3 and TRBJ1-3; TRBD1 agrees at 8 bases. Looked up from germline, CDR1 is LGHNA and CDR2 is YSLEER. Trimming cost V 0 bases and J 4 bases; bases outside gene matches: 11. This CDR3 spans 18 amino acids.

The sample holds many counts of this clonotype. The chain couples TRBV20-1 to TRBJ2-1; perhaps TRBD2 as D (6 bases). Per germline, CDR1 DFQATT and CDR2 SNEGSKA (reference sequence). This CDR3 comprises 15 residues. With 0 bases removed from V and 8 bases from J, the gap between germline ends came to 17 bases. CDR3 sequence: CSAREYRGSRDEQFF. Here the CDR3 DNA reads TGCAGTGCTAGAGAGTACCGGGGGAGCCGGGATGAGCAGTTCTTC.

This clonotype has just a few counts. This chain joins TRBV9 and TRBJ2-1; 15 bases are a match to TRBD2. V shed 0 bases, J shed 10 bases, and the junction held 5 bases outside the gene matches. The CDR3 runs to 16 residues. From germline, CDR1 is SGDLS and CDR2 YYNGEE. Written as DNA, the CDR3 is TGTGCCAGCAGCGTAGTTGGGACTAGCGGGAGGTTAGAGCAGTTCTTC. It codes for CASSVVGTSGRLEQFF.

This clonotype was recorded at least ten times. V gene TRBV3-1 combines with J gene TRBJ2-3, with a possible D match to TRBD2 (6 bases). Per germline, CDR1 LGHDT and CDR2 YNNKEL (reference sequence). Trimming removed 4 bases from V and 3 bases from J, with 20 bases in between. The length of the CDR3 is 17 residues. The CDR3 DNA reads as TGTGCCAGCAGCCTGGATCCTAACGGAGGGGCAACAGATACGCAGTATTTT. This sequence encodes CASSLDPNGGATDTQYF.

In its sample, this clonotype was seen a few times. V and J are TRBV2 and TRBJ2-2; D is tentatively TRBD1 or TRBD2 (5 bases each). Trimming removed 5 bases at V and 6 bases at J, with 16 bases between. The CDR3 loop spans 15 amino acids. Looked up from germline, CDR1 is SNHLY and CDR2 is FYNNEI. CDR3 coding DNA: TGTGCCAGCAGTTTTCGGGACCCTGAAGCCGGGGAGCTGTTTTTT. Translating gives CASSFRDPEAGELFF. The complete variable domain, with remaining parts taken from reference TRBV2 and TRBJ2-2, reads EPEVTQTPSHQVTQMGQEVILRCVPISNHLYFYWYRQILGQKVEFLVSFYNNEISEKSEIFDDQFSVERPDGSNFTLKIRSTKLEDSAMYFCASSFRDPEAGELFFGEGSRLTVL.

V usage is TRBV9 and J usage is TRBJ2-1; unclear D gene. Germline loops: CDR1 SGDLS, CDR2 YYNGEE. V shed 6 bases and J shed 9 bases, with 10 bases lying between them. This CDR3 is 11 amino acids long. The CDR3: CASIGGCEQFF. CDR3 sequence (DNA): TGTGCCAGCATAGGCGGCTGTGAGCAGTTCTTC.

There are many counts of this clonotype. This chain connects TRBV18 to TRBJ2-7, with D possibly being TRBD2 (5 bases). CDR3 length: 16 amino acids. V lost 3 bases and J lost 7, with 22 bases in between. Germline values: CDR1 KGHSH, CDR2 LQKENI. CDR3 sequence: CASSPLQGFPTGEQYF. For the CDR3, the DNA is TGTGCCAGCTCACCCTTACAAGGCTTTCCTACGGGGGAGCAGTACTTC.

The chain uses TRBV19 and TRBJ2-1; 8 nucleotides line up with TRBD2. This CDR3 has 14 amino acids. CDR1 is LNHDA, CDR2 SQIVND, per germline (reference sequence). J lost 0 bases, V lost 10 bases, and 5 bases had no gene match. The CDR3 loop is CATAGGPSYNEQFF. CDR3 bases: TGTGCCACCGCGGGAGGTCCCTCCTACAATGAGCAGTTCTTC.

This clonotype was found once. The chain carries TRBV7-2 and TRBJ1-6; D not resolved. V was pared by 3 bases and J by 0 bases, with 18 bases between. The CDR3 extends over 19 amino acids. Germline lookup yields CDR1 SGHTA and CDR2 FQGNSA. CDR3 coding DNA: TGTGCCAGCAGCTTTTTCTTAATTGTCGGGAGCTCCTATAATTCACCCCTCCACTTT. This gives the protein CASSFFLIVGSSYNSPLHF.

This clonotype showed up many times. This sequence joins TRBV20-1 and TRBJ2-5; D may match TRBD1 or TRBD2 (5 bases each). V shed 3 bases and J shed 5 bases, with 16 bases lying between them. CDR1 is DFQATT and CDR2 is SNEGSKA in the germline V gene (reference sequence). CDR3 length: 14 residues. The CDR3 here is CSASPWVGRETQYF. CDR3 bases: TGCAGTGCTAGTCCGTGGGTGGGACGGGAGACCCAGTACTTC.

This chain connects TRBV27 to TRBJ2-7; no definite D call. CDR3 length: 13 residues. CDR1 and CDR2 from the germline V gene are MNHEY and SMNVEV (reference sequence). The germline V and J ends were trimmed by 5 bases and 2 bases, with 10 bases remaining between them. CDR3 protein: CASSPESTYEQYF. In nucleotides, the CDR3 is TGTGCCAGCAGTCCGGAGTCTACCTACGAGCAGTACTTC.

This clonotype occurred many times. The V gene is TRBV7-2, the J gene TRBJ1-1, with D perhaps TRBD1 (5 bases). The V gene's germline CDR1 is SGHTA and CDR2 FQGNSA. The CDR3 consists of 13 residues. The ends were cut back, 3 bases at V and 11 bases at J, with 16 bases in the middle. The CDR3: CASSFRRAGTAFF. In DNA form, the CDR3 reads TGTGCCAGCAGCTTCCGGAGGGCAGGGACGGCTTTCTTT.

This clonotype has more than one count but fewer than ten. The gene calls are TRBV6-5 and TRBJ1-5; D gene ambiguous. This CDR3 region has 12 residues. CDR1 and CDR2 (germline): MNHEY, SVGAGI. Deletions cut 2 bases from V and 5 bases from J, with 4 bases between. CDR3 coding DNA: TGTGCCAGCAGTTACATCGATCAGCCCCAGCATTTT. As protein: CASSYIDQPQHF.